These T cell receptor beta chains were read from a single sample in a study of T cell responses to AZD1222 COVID-19 vaccine. Sequenced by immunoSEQ multiplex PCR; TCRdb stores in-frame clones only, minus some. This table holds 140,000 to 150,000 clones, just over 90% found once. The material was peripheral blood, obtained on day 0 of AZD1222 vaccination. The receptors here all came from an adult in good health. CDR3s include the opening cysteine and the closing phenylalanine or tryptophan. A D gene is named only where the DNA matches it firmly. Clone sizes are given selectively: once, few, many, or a class where the clone is expanded.

len,d_gene,abundance,j_gene,v_gene,CDR3nt,CDR3aa
15,-,-,TRBJ1-5,TRBV2,TGTGCCAGCAGTGAAGGAGCAGGGCTCCGTCAGCCCCAGCATTTT,CASSEGAGLRQPQHF
14,-,-,TRBJ1-3,TRBV9,TGTGCCAGCAGCGTAGGGCAGGGTGGAAACACCATATATTTT,CASSVGQGGNTIYF
15,-,-,TRBJ2-1,TRBV30,TGTGCCTGGACCCGAGGGGTTGGGAGCTGGAATGAGCAGTTCTTC,CAWTRGVGSWNEQFF
13,-,-,TRBJ2-4,TRBV20-1,TGCAGTGCTAGTTCCGCGGCCAAAAACATTCAGTACTTC,CSASSAAKNIQYF
13,-,-,TRBJ2-7,TRBV6-5,TGTGCCACCGACCGGGAGTTTTCTTACGAGCAGTACTTC,CATDREFSYEQYF
10,-,-,TRBJ2-1,TRBV20-1,TGCAGTGCCATTGAGAATGAGCAGTTCTTC,CSAIENEQFF
15,-,-,TRBJ1-6,TRBV6-6,TGTGCCAGCAGTCCTAATCCAGGACCTAGGTCACCCCTCCACTTT,CASSPNPGPRSPLHF
14,-,-,TRBJ1-1,TRBV5-1,TGCGCCAGCAGCCTCTCGGAGGGAAAGACTGAAGCTTTCTTT,CASSLSEGKTEAFF
13,-,-,TRBJ1-2,TRBV6-5,TGTGCCAGCAGTTACACAAGTAACTATGGCTACACCTTC,CASSYTSNYGYTF
14,-,-,TRBJ2-1,TRBV10-1,TGCGCCAGCTGTGACGGCAGGGTGTCGGATGAGCAGTTCTTC,CASCDGRVSDEQFF
14,TRBD1,-,TRBJ1-2,TRBV6-5,TGTGCCAGCAGTTACTCGCACAGGGGGTATGGCTACACCTTC,CASSYSHRGYGYTF
12,-,-,TRBJ2-7,TRBV5-5,TGTGCCAGCAGCTTTGGGGCCTACGAGCAGTACTTC,CASSFGAYEQYF
12,-,-,TRBJ1-2,TRBV12-3/TRBV12-4,TGTGCCAGCAGTCCCTACCCCAATGGCTACACCTTC,CASSPYPNGYTF
14,-,many,TRBJ2-2,TRBV7-9,TGTGCCAGCCTCAGGGGGGCGAACACCGGGGAGCTGTTTTTT,CASLRGANTGELFF
14,TRBD1,few,TRBJ2-2,TRBV2,TGTGCCAGCAGTGGACAGGGGGCGGTCGGGGAGCTGTTTTTT,CASSGQGAVGELFF
16,TRBD2,once,TRBJ2-2,TRBV4-2,TGTGCCAGCAGCCAAGATTGGCTAGCGGGAACCGGGGAGCTGTTTTTT,CASSQDWLAGTGELFF
14,TRBD2,-,TRBJ2-7,TRBV6-5,TGTGCCAGCAGGGGACTAGCTACGACCTACGAGCAGTACTTC,CASRGLATTYEQYF
15,-,-,TRBJ2-4,TRBV10-1,TGCGCCAGCAGCAAAACGGGACAAGGTGAACACATTCAGTACTTC,CASSKTGQGEHIQYF
13,-,once,TRBJ1-2,TRBV5-5,TGTGCCAGCAGCCCGACACAAAACTATGGCTACACCTTC,CASSPTQNYGYTF
13,-,-,TRBJ2-7,TRBV28,TGTGCCAGCCGTATTTCAGGATTCTACGAGCAGTACTTC,CASRISGFYEQYF
15,-,-,TRBJ1-1,TRBV7-3,TGTGCCAGCAGCTTAACGTTGGCCGTTGGCACTGAAGCTTTCTTT,CASSLTLAVGTEAFF
15,-,once,TRBJ1-4,TRBV2,TGTGCCAGCAGGGACGGACTGAGCCTTAATGAAAAACTGTTTTTT,CASRDGLSLNEKLFF